This T cell receptor beta chain was documented in a study of T cell responses to AZD1222 COVID-19 vaccine. Study results and caveats: No repertoire was sampled before or during the peak T cell response, only after it. Reportedly, close to half of spike-specific TCRs are directed against unmutated variant regions. At baseline, seropositivity was found in only 5 to 7 AZD1222 recipients.

V dropped 0 bases and J dropped 1 base, with 12 bases sitting between them. The germline V gene has CDR1 KGHSH and CDR2 LQKENI. This CDR3 has 16 amino acids. For this clone: Its antigen is unknown.

Clones were read by immunoSEQ multiplex PCR, and TCRdb kept only the in-frame ones, dropping some. Here the sample spans over 95,000 clones, about nine tenths being singletons. The chain uses TRBV18 and TRBJ1-1; unclear D gene. Here the sequenced sample was peripheral blood, taken 28 days after the second AZD1222 dose. The TCR comes from an adult who received the AZD1222 COVID-19 vaccine. In DNA, the CDR3 is TGTGCCAGCTCACCACCCGCGCAACTGGGGAACACTGAAGCTTTCTTT. Protein product: CASSPPAQLGNTEAFF.